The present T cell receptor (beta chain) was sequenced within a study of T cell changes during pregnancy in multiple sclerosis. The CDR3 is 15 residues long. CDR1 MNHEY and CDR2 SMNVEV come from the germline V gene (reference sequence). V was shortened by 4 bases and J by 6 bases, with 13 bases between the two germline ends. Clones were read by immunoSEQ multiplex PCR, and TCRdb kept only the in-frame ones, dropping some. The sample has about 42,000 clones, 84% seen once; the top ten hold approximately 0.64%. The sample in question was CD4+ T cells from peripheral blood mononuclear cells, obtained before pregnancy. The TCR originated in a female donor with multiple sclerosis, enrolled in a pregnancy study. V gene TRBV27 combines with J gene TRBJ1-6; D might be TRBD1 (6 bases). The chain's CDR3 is CASSSIGTPNSPLHF. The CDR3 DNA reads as TGTGCCAGCAGTTCGATAGGGACACCTAATTCACCCCTCCACTTT.